The T cell receptor (beta chain) described here comes from a study of blood T cell repertoires in COVID-19. Turning to the study itself: There were acute and convalescent COVID-19 samples, and they came from the United States, Italy and Spain. PBMCs, B-cell-depleted T cells, or T cells were the source of the cDNA or gDNA that made up the material.

The Seattle patients, enrolled during active infection, were followed longitudinally. Germline V gene data show CDR1 as SGHVS and CDR2 as FNYEAQ. The CDR3 covers 15 residues. V was clipped by 5 bases and J by 4 bases; unmatched bases: 6. As handled by the study authors: Estimates of nucleated cell counts were drawn from the amplification of reference gene primers. TCRdb's table, derived via immunoSEQ multiplex PCR, lists solely in-frame clones and lacks some. V, J and clone size are taken as reported in that table, and D and trimming were inferred from the DNA itself. There are about 36,000 clones in the sample; around 84% occur only once, and approximately 1.7% lies in the top ten.

This TCR was sampled from a man in his fifties or sixties with COVID-19, enrolled during active disease. The chain uses TRBV7-6 and TRBJ1-3; 9 bases agree with TRBD1. The sequencing input was peripheral blood. For the CDR3, the DNA is TGTGCCAGCAGCAGAGGGACAGGGCCGGGAAACACCATATATTTT. Encoded protein: CASSRGTGPGNTIYF.